Each of the 22 T cell receptor beta chains below was sequenced from the same sample in a study of blood T cell repertoires in COVID-19. The assay was immunoSEQ multiplex PCR, and TCRdb's table has in-frame clones only and misses some. The sample lists under 250,000 clones, about 85% seen once, with 6% to 9.5% in the top ten. Sequencing was carried out using peripheral blood. The receptor source for this set is a woman aged 80 or older with acute or convalescent COVID-19.

The chain has TRBV9 and TRBJ1-2, with a possible D match to TRBD1 (5 bases). V shed 2 bases and J shed 7 bases, with 12 bases lying between them. Germline assignment: CDR1 SGDLS and CDR2 YYNGEE. The CDR3 has 13 amino acids. CDR3 sequence (DNA): TGTGCCAGCAGCGTCACCGGGACTGGTGGCTACACCTTC. Translated, it gives CASSVTGTGGYTF.

The V and J genes are TRBV10-1 and TRBJ2-1; 10 nucleotides line up with TRBD2. This CDR3 contains 14 residues. V was pared by 3 bases and J by 8 bases, with 4 bases of the junction left unmatched. Per the germline V gene, CDR1 is WNHNN and CDR2 is SYGVQD (reference sequence). The CDR3 here is CASSDIAGGHEQFF. The CDR3, as DNA: TGCGCCAGCAGTGATATAGCGGGAGGCCATGAGCAGTTCTTC.

Comments on this clone: Other DNA sequences from this sample encode an identical CDR3 as well. CDR3 region: CASSWTGQETQYF. The CDR3 DNA follows: TGTGCCAGCAGTTGGACGGGACAAGAGACCCAGTACTTC. The chain couples TRBV2 to TRBJ2-5; TRBD2 might be the D (5 bases). The germline gives CDR1 SNHLY, CDR2 FYNNEI. The ends were cut back, 5 bases at V and 2 bases at J, with 9 bases in the middle. The CDR3 contains 13 residues.

V is TRBV5-6 and J is TRBJ1-2; D possibly corresponds to TRBD1 (6 bases). CDR3 size: 12 residues. V lost 4 bases, J lost 7 bases, and 11 bases lay in between. In germline, CDR1 is SGHDT, CDR2 YYEEEE. DNA for the CDR3: TGTGCCAGCAGCCAACAGGGTGGTGGCTACACCTTC. This gives the protein CASSQQGGGYTF.

The chain links TRBV19 to TRBJ2-1; 8 positions match TRBD2. Germline V gives CDR1 LNHDA, CDR2 SQIVND (reference sequence). Trimming cost V 1 base and J 13 bases; bases outside gene matches: 3. The CDR3 sequence is 12 residues long. CDR3: CASSIGRGGQFF. Here the CDR3 DNA reads TGTGCCAGTAGTATAGGACGGGGGGGACAGTTCTTC. Based on the CDR3 plus reference TRBV19 and TRBJ2-1, the full variable domain is DGGITQSPKYLFRKEGQNVTLSCEQNLNHDAMYWYRQDPGQGLRLIYYSQIVNDFQKGDIAEGYSVSREKKESFPLTVTSAQKNPTAFYLCASSIGRGGQFFGPGTRLTVL.

The rearrangement uses TRBV5-1 and TRBJ1-2; D ambiguous. Germline CDR1 SGHRS, CDR2 YFSETQ. This CDR3 is 15 amino acids long. V was shortened by 0 bases and J by 5 bases, with 14 bases between the two germline ends. The DNA of the CDR3 is TGCGCCAGCAGCTTGGAACGATCAGGTCTATATGGCTACACCTTC. It translates to CASSLERSGLYGYTF.

Only a few counts were recorded for this clone. The chain employs TRBV19 and TRBJ1-1; 9 nucleotides match TRBD1. This CDR3 is built from 18 residues. The V segment lost 3 bases and the J segment 0 bases; nucleotides outside the gene matches: 11. The germline V gene has CDR1 LNHDA and CDR2 SQIVND (reference sequence). The CDR3 DNA reads TGTGCCAGTAGTATCCCCTGGACAGGGGCTTTGATGAACACTGAAGCTTTCTTT. It translates to CASSIPWTGALMNTEAFF.

This clone came up once. V gene TRBV7-2 combines with J gene TRBJ2-7; TRBD2 aligns across 10 bases. CDR1 SGHTA and CDR2 FQGNSA come from the germline V gene. The V segment lost 5 bases and the J segment 1 base; nucleotides outside the gene matches: 8. This CDR3 spans 16 amino acids. The CDR3 reads CASSPLAGAASYEQYF. CDR3 coding DNA: TGTGCCAGCAGCCCCCTAGCGGGGGCAGCTTCCTACGAGCAGTACTTC.

The J gene is TRBJ1-5, the V gene TRBV7-9; D is unclear. The germline V gene has CDR1 SEHNR and CDR2 FQNEAQ (reference sequence). Trimming removed 5 bases from V and 1 base from J, with 12 bases in between. This CDR3 comprises 15 residues. As DNA, the CDR3 is TGTGCCAGCAGCCCCCCCGGGTGGAGCAATCAGCCCCAGCATTTT. Its translation is CASSPPGWSNQPQHF.

J is TRBJ2-7 and V is TRBV27; possible D gene TRBD2, 6 bases. The length of the CDR3 is 14 residues. CDR1 and CDR2 (germline): MNHEY, SMNVEV (reference sequence). V was clipped by 3 bases and J by 5 bases, with 14 bases between them. This CDR3 reads CASSFGLSSDEQYF. The CDR3 bases are TGTGCCAGCAGTTTCGGCTTGTCTAGCGACGAGCAGTACTTC.

This chain uses TRBV5-6 with TRBJ1-4, with 9 bases fitting TRBD1. The CDR3 has 15 amino acids. CDR1 and CDR2 from the germline V gene are SGHDT and YYEEEE. The ends lost 4 bases at V and 6 bases at J; junction bases unmatched: 7. The DNA of the CDR3 is TGTGCCAGCAGCCCGGGGACAGGGCGGCATGAAAAACTGTTTTTT. This translates into CASSPGTGRHEKLFF.

The sample holds a few counts of this clone. This chain joins TRBV6-5 and TRBJ1-5, with TRBD1 as a possible D gene (5 bases). The germline V and J ends were trimmed by 8 bases and 4 bases, with 15 bases remaining between them. The CDR3 covers 14 residues. Germline CDR1 and CDR2: MNHEY and SVGAGI. The CDR3 loop is CASQEGRGNQPQHF. The CDR3 DNA follows: TGTGCCAGCCAGGAGGGACGGGGAAATCAGCCCCAGCATTTT.

This chain joins TRBV25-1 and TRBJ1-4; D unresolved. This CDR3 spans 14 amino acids. Germline V gene lookup returns CDR1 MGHDK and CDR2 SYGVNS. V gave up 4 bases and J gave up 4 bases, with 10 bases separating them. CDR3 region: CASSVAGNNEKLFF. CDR3 DNA: TGTGCCAGCAGTGTGGCAGGAAATAATGAAAAACTGTTTTTT.

The gene calls are TRBV6-2 or TRBV6-3 and TRBJ1-2; D gene unclear. Germline-derived CDR1 and CDR2 are MNHEY and SVGEGT. The V gene lost 2 bases and the J gene lost 0 bases, with 10 bases spanning the gap. There are 15 residues in the CDR3. CDR3 coding DNA: TGTGCCAGCAGTTACGGCACAGAAGCTAACTATGGCTACACCTTC. This gives the protein CASSYGTEANYGYTF.

The V and J genes are TRBV5-1 and TRBJ2-5, with 10 bases aligning to TRBD1. Germline CDR1 is SGHRS and CDR2 is YFSETQ. J was trimmed by 5 bases and V by 3 bases; bases with no gene match: 4. CDR3 length: 14 amino acids. The CDR3 sequence: CASSSTGGAETQYF. The CDR3 DNA is TGCGCCAGCAGCTCGACAGGGGGCGCGGAGACCCAGTACTTC.

In its sample, this clone was seen a few times. The chain uses TRBV4-1 and TRBJ2-2; D might be TRBD2 (6 bases). Germline V gene lookup returns CDR1 MGHRA and CDR2 YSYEKL. V dropped 0 bases and J dropped 0 bases, with 8 bases sitting between them. CDR3 length equals 16 residues. The CDR3 protein is CASSQDGTPNTGELFF. DNA of the CDR3: TGCGCCAGCAGCCAAGATGGGACTCCGAACACCGGGGAGCTGTTTTTT.

This chain connects TRBV3-1 (or the pseudogene TRBV3-2) to TRBJ2-7; 8 bases align to TRBD2. Trimming at V came to 4 bases and at J to 9 bases, leaving 8 bases not matched to a gene. CDR3 length equals 13 residues. Per germline, CDR1 LGHDT and CDR2 YNNKEL (reference sequence). DNA of the CDR3: TGTGCCAGCAGCCCAGTCCGGGAGGGTGGGCAGTACTTC. Encoded protein: CASSPVREGGQYF.

This clone occurred a few times. This sequence joins TRBV12-5 and TRBJ2-5; the D gene is possibly TRBD2 (6 bases). Germline V CDR1 and CDR2: LGHNT, FRNRAP. The CDR3 totals 13 residues. Trimming shortened V by 6 bases and J by 4 bases, and 12 bases separated the two germline ends. The CDR3 sequence is CASGGTAAETQYF. The CDR3 DNA follows: TGTGCTAGTGGGGGGACTGCCGCAGAGACCCAGTACTTC.

This clone has only a few counts. The chain's CDR3 is CASSQSGDRAVGYTF. The CDR3 DNA is TGTGCCAGCAGCCAATCTGGGGACAGGGCTGTCGGCTACACCTTC. The chain is built from TRBV4-2 and TRBJ1-2; 9 bases agree with TRBD1. V trimming: 2 bases; J trimming: 8 bases; junction bases outside the gene matches: 9. The CDR3 runs 15 residues. Germline CDR1 is LGHNA and CDR2 is YNFKEQ.

In this sample, this clone turned up a few times. The genes are TRBV19 and TRBJ2-2; 8 nucleotides align to TRBD2. Trimming cost V 7 bases and J 0 bases; bases outside gene matches: 4. CDR3 length equals 15 residues. Germline-derived CDR1 and CDR2 are LNHDA and SQIVND (reference sequence). CDR3 amino acids: CASKLGLANTGELFF. DNA for the CDR3: TGTGCCAGTAAACTGGGACTAGCGAACACCGGGGAGCTGTTTTTT.

This chain's CDR3 is CASSLEAGLLTQRNTEAFF. DNA of the CDR3: TGTGCCAGCAGCTTGGAGGCAGGTCTTTTAACCCAAAGGAACACTGAAGCTTTCTTT. V is TRBV5-6 and J is TRBJ1-1, with D uncertain. Between the trimmed V and J ends, which lost 0 bases and 1 base, there was a span of 22 bases. CDR1 SGHDT and CDR2 YYEEEE come from the germline V gene. The CDR3 is 19 residues long.

J is TRBJ1-6 and V is TRBV30; 7 bases match TRBD1. CDR1 is GTSNPN and CDR2 is SVGIG in the germline V gene (reference sequence). The CDR3 runs to 19 residues. With V trimmed by 4 bases and J by 0 bases, 15 bases remained unmatched. CDR3 residues: CAWNLRDRLSSSYNSPLHF. In DNA form, the CDR3 reads TGTGCCTGGAACCTCCGGGACAGATTATCCAGCTCCTATAATTCACCCCTCCACTTT. Drawing the rest from reference TRBV30 and TRBJ1-6, the complete variable domain is SQTIHQWPATLVQPVGSPLSLECTVEGTSNPNLYWYRQAAGRGLQLLFYSVGIGQISSEVPQNLSASRPQDRQFILSSKKLLLSDSGFYLCAWNLRDRLSSSYNSPLHFGNGTRLTVT.